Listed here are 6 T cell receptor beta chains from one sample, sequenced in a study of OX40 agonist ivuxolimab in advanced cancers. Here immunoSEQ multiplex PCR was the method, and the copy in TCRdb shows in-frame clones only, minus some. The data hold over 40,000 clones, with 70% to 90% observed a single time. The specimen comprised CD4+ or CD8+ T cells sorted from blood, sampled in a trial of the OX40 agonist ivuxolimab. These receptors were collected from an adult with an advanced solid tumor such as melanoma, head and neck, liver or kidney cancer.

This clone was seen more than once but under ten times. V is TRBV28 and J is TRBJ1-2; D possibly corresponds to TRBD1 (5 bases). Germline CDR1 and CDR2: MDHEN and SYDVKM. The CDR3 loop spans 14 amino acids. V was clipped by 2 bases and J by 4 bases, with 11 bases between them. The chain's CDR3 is CASSLPGRVYGYTF. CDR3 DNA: TGTGCCAGCAGTTTACCAGGGAGAGTCTATGGCTACACCTTC.

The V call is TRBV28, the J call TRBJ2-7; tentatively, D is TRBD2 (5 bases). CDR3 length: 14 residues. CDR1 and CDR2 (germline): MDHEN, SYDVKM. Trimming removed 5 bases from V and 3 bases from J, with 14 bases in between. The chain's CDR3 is CASSPSLGNYEQYF. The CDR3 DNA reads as TGTGCCAGCAGTCCCTCGCTCGGGAACTACGAGCAGTACTTC.

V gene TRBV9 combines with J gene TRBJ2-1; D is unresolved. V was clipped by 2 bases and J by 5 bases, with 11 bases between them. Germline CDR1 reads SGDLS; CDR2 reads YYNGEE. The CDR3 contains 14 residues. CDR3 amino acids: CASSVTGQHNEQFF. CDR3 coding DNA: TGTGCCAGCAGCGTGACCGGGCAACACAATGAGCAGTTCTTC.

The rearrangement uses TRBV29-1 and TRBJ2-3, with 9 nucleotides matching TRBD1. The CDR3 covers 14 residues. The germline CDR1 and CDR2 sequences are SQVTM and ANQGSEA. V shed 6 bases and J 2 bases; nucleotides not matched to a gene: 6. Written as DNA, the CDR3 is TGCAGCGTCGGACAGGGGAGACACACAGATACGCAGTATTTT. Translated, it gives CSVGQGRHTDTQYF.

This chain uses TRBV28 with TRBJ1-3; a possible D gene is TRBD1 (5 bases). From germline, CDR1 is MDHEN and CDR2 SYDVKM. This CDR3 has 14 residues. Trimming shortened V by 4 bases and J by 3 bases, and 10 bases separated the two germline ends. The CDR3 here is CASSSAGIGNTIYF. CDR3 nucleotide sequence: TGTGCCAGCAGTTCCGCAGGGATTGGAAACACCATATATTTT.

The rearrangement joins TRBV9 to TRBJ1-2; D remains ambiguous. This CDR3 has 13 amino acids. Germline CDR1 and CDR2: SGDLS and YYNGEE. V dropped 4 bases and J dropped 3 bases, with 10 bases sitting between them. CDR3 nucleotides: TGTGCCAGCAGCACAAACGGGTACTATGGCTACACCTTC. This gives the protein CASSTNGYYGYTF.